This TCR beta chain was documented in a study of naive and memory T cell subsets. Germline V gives CDR1 DFQATT, CDR2 SNEGSKA (reference sequence). The CDR3 totals 15 residues. V dropped 4 bases and J dropped 9 bases, with 22 bases sitting between them. An equimolar mix of two oligonucleotides served as the beta constant-region primer for TRBC1 and TRBC2. Ligation attached a single-stranded oligonucleotide with a 12-nucleotide UMI and the SP2 primer to the cDNA 3' end. TCRdb fed the UMI-ligation and nested PCR reads into MiXCR, producing one record per CDR3 protein. The table has about 90,000 distinct CDR3 sequences, around 7% seen once; the top ten hold about 1.6%. Cells stained for CD3, CD4, CD8, CD45RA and CD27 were sorted into four subsets. This clonotype was seen a handful of times.

Sequencing was performed on central memory CD4+ T cells from blood. The receptor's source is a human donor in good health. The chain couples TRBV20-1 to TRBJ2-1, with D maybe TRBD2 (7 bases). The CDR3 loop is CSAKRGFVGGGEQFF. The CDR3 DNA reads TGCAGTGCTAAGAGGGGTTTTGTGGGAGGGGGTGAGCAGTTCTTC.